A selection of T cell receptor beta chains follows, all from one sample in a study of Ad26.COV2.S vaccination and SARS-CoV-2 variants. The table came from immunoSEQ multiplex PCR; TCRdb's copy has only in-frame clones and leaves some out. This sample has roughly 700,000 clones, with more than 80% found just once. Sequencing was performed on peripheral blood, taken in a trial of Ad26.COV2.S vaccine versus placebo. The origin of the receptors is a person aged 18-65 years who received the Ad26.COV2.S COVID-19 vaccine or a placebo. CDR3s include the opening cysteine and the closing phenylalanine or tryptophan. D genes are given only for firm matches. Expanded clones get a size class; other rows say once, few or many, or leave the size out.

V gene: TRBV3-1/TRBV3-2
clone size: NA
CDR3 length: 14
J gene: TRBJ1-1
D gene: NA
CDR3 DNA: TGTGCCAGCAGCCAAGATTTACAGGTCTCGGAAGCTTTCTTT
CDR3 protein: CASSQDLQVSEAFF

V gene: TRBV6-1
clone size: NA
CDR3 length: 15
J gene: TRBJ2-7
D gene: TRBD1
CDR3 DNA: TGTGCCAGCAGTGAACGGACAGGGGTCTCCTACGAGCAGTACTTC
CDR3 protein: CASSERTGVSYEQYF

V gene: TRBV7-9
clone size: once
CDR3 length: 14
J gene: TRBJ1-2
D gene: NA
CDR3 DNA: TGTGCCAGCAGCTTAGGGGGGGGACCGTATGGCTACACCTTC
CDR3 protein: CASSLGGGPYGYTF

V gene: TRBV11-2
clone size: NA
CDR3 length: 15
J gene: TRBJ2-2
D gene: NA
CDR3 DNA: TGTGCCAGCAGCTTAGAAGGTTGGGACACCGGGGAGCTGTTTTTT
CDR3 protein: CASSLEGWDTGELFF

V gene: TRBV29-1
clone size: NA
CDR3 length: 13
J gene: TRBJ2-7
D gene: NA
CDR3 DNA: TGCAGCGTTCGCCGGGACACCTCCTACGAGCAGTACTTC
CDR3 protein: CSVRRDTSYEQYF

V gene: TRBV3-1/TRBV3-2
clone size: NA
CDR3 length: 12
J gene: TRBJ2-1
D gene: TRBD1
CDR3 DNA: TGTGCCAGCAGCAGACAGGGCCGGGAGCAGTTCTTC
CDR3 protein: CASSRQGREQFF

V gene: TRBV5-8
clone size: few
CDR3 length: 13
J gene: TRBJ2-7
D gene: TRBD1
CDR3 DNA: TGTGCCAGCAGCTTGGTCGCAGGGGGCGAGCAGTACTTC
CDR3 protein: CASSLVAGGEQYF

V gene: TRBV6-4
clone size: NA
CDR3 length: 16
J gene: TRBJ2-1
D gene: TRBD2
CDR3 DNA: TGTGCCAGCAGCTATACTAGCGGGGGGAACTACAATGAGCAGTTCTTC
CDR3 protein: CASSYTSGGNYNEQFF

V gene: TRBV7-2
clone size: NA
CDR3 length: 15
J gene: TRBJ2-3
D gene: TRBD2
CDR3 DNA: TGTGCCAGCACTTCTAGCGGGAGTACTTTGGATACGCAGTATTTT
CDR3 protein: CASTSSGSTLDTQYF

V gene: TRBV19
clone size: NA
CDR3 length: 15
J gene: TRBJ1-4
D gene: TRBD1
CDR3 DNA: TGTGCCAGTAGTATTCTGGGACAGTTTAATGAAAAACTGTTTTTT
CDR3 protein: CASSILGQFNEKLFF

V gene: TRBV7-8
clone size: NA
CDR3 length: 15
J gene: TRBJ2-2
D gene: NA
CDR3 DNA: TGTGCCAGCAGGCCCGGACGGTTGAACACCGGGGAGCTGTTTTTT
CDR3 protein: CASRPGRLNTGELFF

V gene: TRBV7-3
clone size: NA
CDR3 length: 14
J gene: TRBJ2-1
D gene: NA
CDR3 DNA: TGTGCCAGCAGCCCGGACAGCTCCTACAATGAGCAGTTCTTC
CDR3 protein: CASSPDSSYNEQFF

V gene: TRBV29-1
clone size: NA
CDR3 length: 14
J gene: TRBJ1-1
D gene: TRBD1
CDR3 DNA: TGCAGCGTTGAACCGACAGGGGCGAACACTGAAGCTTTCTTT
CDR3 protein: CSVEPTGANTEAFF

V gene: TRBV2
clone size: NA
CDR3 length: 12
J gene: TRBJ1-1
D gene: NA
CDR3 DNA: TGTGCCAGCAGTGAGTGGAACACTGAAGCTTTCTTT
CDR3 protein: CASSEWNTEAFF

V gene: TRBV5-1
clone size: NA
CDR3 length: 16
J gene: TRBJ1-6
D gene: TRBD1
CDR3 DNA: TGCGCCAGCAGCTTTGGCCGACAGGGGGCGCTTTCACCCCTCCACTTT
CDR3 protein: CASSFGRQGALSPLHF

V gene: TRBV19
clone size: NA
CDR3 length: 13
J gene: TRBJ2-2
D gene: NA
CDR3 DNA: TGTGCCAGTAGTAGGGGGATCGGCGGGGAGCTGTTTTTT
CDR3 protein: CASSRGIGGELFF

V gene: TRBV30
clone size: NA
CDR3 length: 13
J gene: TRBJ1-1
D gene: NA
CDR3 DNA: TGTGCCTGGAAAAAAACAGGGAGCACTGAAGCTTTCTTT
CDR3 protein: CAWKKTGSTEAFF

V gene: TRBV5-1
clone size: NA
CDR3 length: 12
J gene: TRBJ1-4
D gene: NA
CDR3 DNA: TGCGCCAGCAACGGGATCGATGAAAAACTGTTTTTT
CDR3 protein: CASNGIDEKLFF

V gene: TRBV19
clone size: NA
CDR3 length: 16
J gene: TRBJ1-5
D gene: TRBD1
CDR3 DNA: TGTGCCAGTAGTATAGATCGGACAGGGTTTCTGGCAGCCCAGCATTTT
CDR3 protein: CASSIDRTGFLAAQHF

V gene: TRBV14
clone size: NA
CDR3 length: 12
J gene: TRBJ2-1
D gene: TRBD1
CDR3 DNA: TGTGCCAGCAGCCCGGACAGGGGCCGCCAGTTCTTC
CDR3 protein: CASSPDRGRQFF

V gene: TRBV30
clone size: NA
CDR3 length: 18
J gene: TRBJ2-7
D gene: NA
CDR3 DNA: TGTGCCTGGAGTGTTAGCTCGACGGCGGGACGACTTTCCTACGAGCAGTACTTC
CDR3 protein: CAWSVSSTAGRLSYEQYF

V gene: TRBV7-2
clone size: NA
CDR3 length: 15
J gene: TRBJ1-1
D gene: NA
CDR3 DNA: TGTGCCAGCAGCCTCGGGATAACCTTGAACACTGAAGCTTTCTTT
CDR3 protein: CASSLGITLNTEAFF

V gene: TRBV5-1
clone size: NA
CDR3 length: 17
J gene: TRBJ2-4
D gene: TRBD1
CDR3 DNA: TGCGCCAGCAGCTTGGGACAGGGGGCACAGGCCAAAAACATTCAGTACTTC
CDR3 protein: CASSLGQGAQAKNIQYF

V gene: TRBV7-8
clone size: once
CDR3 length: 16
J gene: TRBJ2-3
D gene: NA
CDR3 DNA: TGTGCCAGCAGCCCCGACGGGAGTTACGGTCCAGATACGCAGTATTTT
CDR3 protein: CASSPDGSYGPDTQYF

V gene: TRBV5-5
clone size: NA
CDR3 length: 12
J gene: TRBJ1-6
D gene: NA
CDR3 DNA: TGTGCCAGCAGCGCTAATAATTCACCCCTCCACTTT
CDR3 protein: CASSANNSPLHF

V gene: TRBV24-1
clone size: few
CDR3 length: 15
J gene: TRBJ2-1
D gene: NA
CDR3 DNA: TGTGCCACCAGTGATGCAATCATCATTGGGGGTGAGCAGTTCTTC
CDR3 protein: CATSDAIIIGGEQFF

V gene: TRBV11-2
clone size: NA
CDR3 length: 13
J gene: TRBJ1-1
D gene: TRBD1
CDR3 DNA: TGTGCCAGCAGCCCAGGGACAGATACTGAAGCTTTCTTT
CDR3 protein: CASSPGTDTEAFF